Following are 5 T cell receptor beta chains from one sample sequenced in a study of blood T cell repertoires in COVID-19. Here immunoSEQ multiplex PCR was the method, and the copy in TCRdb shows in-frame clones only, minus some. Of over 40,000 clones listed, around 84% are singletons. Specimen: peripheral blood. The source is a human donor in a cohort sampled during active COVID-19.

The rearrangement joins TRBV29-1 to TRBJ2-3; tentative D call: TRBD2 (5 bases). The CDR3 contains 12 residues. Trimming took 6 bases from V and 0 from J, leaving 7 bases between them. CDR1 and CDR2 (germline): SQVTM, ANQGSEA. CDR3 nucleotides: TGCAGCGTCCGGGAAAGCACAGATACGCAGTATTTT. This translates into CSVRESTDTQYF.

The chain couples TRBV6-2 or TRBV6-3 to TRBJ2-2; no reliable D call. The length of the CDR3 is 14 residues. Germline V lookup: CDR1 MNHEY, CDR2 SVGEGT. V was clipped by 6 bases and J by 0 bases, with 8 bases between them. The CDR3 protein is CASSGTANTGELFF. DNA of the CDR3: TGTGCCAGCAGCGGCACCGCGAACACCGGGGAGCTGTTTTTT.

This chain uses TRBV7-9 with TRBJ1-2, with D possibly matching TRBD1 (5 bases). CDR1 is SEHNR, CDR2 FQNEAQ, per germline (reference sequence). CDR3 length: 13 residues. The germline V and J ends were trimmed by 5 bases and 4 bases, with 11 bases remaining between them. As DNA, the CDR3 is TGTGCCAGCAGCCCCGACAGTGTCTATGGCTACACCTTC. Encoded protein: CASSPDSVYGYTF.

This clone appeared a single time. The chain uses TRBV6-5 and TRBJ1-1; TRBD1 might be the D (5 bases). Germline V lookup: CDR1 MNHEY, CDR2 SVGAGI. Trimming removed 6 bases at V and 0 bases at J, with 8 bases between. There are 13 residues in the CDR3. CDR3 bases: TGTGCCAGCAGGACAGAAATGAACACTGAAGCTTTCTTT. Translation: CASRTEMNTEAFF.

This chain links TRBV4-1 with TRBJ1-1; maybe TRBD1 (6 bases). V was cut by 4 bases and J by 4 bases, with 19 bases left in between. Per germline, CDR1 MGHRA and CDR2 YSYEKL. This CDR3 has 16 amino acids. This chain's CDR3 is CASSLQGGRGLTEAFF. DNA of the CDR3: TGCGCCAGCAGCCTACAAGGTGGGCGGGGGCTCACTGAAGCTTTCTTT.